This TCR beta chain appears in the sequencing data of a study of T-cell reconstitution after alpha-beta-depleted transplantation in children. With 8 bases removed from V and 1 base from J, the gap between germline ends came to 23 bases. CDR1 MNHEY and CDR2 SMNVEV come from the germline V gene (reference sequence). The CDR3 loop spans 17 amino acids. The authors prepared the TCRbeta library with unique molecular identifiers. MiXCR, applied by TCRdb to the PCR reads, yields one record per CDR3 protein. Here the sample spans some 240,000 distinct CDR3 sequences, over 9.5% being singletons. Material: PBMCs from the stem cell graft donor, obtained from the stem cell graft. The receptor's source is a human donor who donated a stem cell graft to a child with SCID. The chain uses TRBV27 and TRBJ1-1, with D unclear. This CDR3 is CASQRFTIGIANTEAFF. The CDR3 DNA reads as TGTGCCAGCCAAAGATTTACCATCGGGATAGCGAACACTGAAGCTTTCTTT.